These 21 T cell receptor beta chains originate from one sample sequenced in a study of identifying expanded T cells in peripheral blood. Data came from immunoSEQ multiplex PCR; TCRdb stores just in-frame clones and leaves some out. The data contain approximately 90,000 clones, more than 75% of them singletons. The sample was blood. These receptor sequences come from a person aged 18-70 years in good health.

This clone was detected once. The chain combines TRBV7-9 with TRBJ2-7; TRBD1 aligns across 7 bases. V lost 5 bases to trimming and J lost 6 bases; unmatched junction nucleotides: 16. CDR1 SEHNR and CDR2 FQNEAQ come from the germline V gene (reference sequence). CDR3 length: 16 amino acids. This CDR3 reads CASSPPGDRVIVEQYF. As DNA, the CDR3 is TGTGCCAGCAGCCCCCCTGGTGACAGGGTCATTGTCGAGCAGTACTTC.

The chain carries TRBV5-6 and TRBJ1-4, with TRBD1 matching 7 bases. The CDR3 spans 18 residues. The junction had 16 bases not matched to a gene; V was cut back by 7 bases and J by 1 base. The germline CDR1 and CDR2 sequences are SGHDT and YYEEEE. The CDR3 DNA reads TGTGCCAGCGGACAGACCTACAGGGGATTGAGAACTAATGAAAAACTGTTTTTT. This sequence encodes CASGQTYRGLRTNEKLFF.

The genes are TRBV6-6 and TRBJ1-5, with 7 positions matching TRBD1. The CDR3 has 13 amino acids. After removal of 10 bases from V and 4 bases from J, the junction contained 7 bases not matched to a gene. Germline loops: CDR1 MNHNY, CDR2 SVGAGI (reference sequence). The CDR3 protein is CATAIQGNQPQHF. The CDR3 DNA is TGTGCCACCGCGATACAGGGGAATCAGCCCCAGCATTTT.

This chain connects TRBV15 to TRBJ1-2, with 9 bases matching TRBD1. The CDR3 consists of 13 residues. Germline V gene sequence: CDR1 LNHNV, CDR2 YYDKDF (reference sequence). V shed 5 bases, J shed 6 bases, and the junction held 4 bases outside the gene matches. In nucleotides, the CDR3 is TGTGCCACCAGCGGCCGGACAGGGGATGGCTACACCTTC. This sequence encodes CATSGRTGDGYTF.

This chain links TRBV6-6 with TRBJ1-2, with 8 bases that match TRBD1. Germline trimming cut 8 bases from V and 6 bases from J; bases unmatched to any gene: 14. Germline V gene data show CDR1 as MNHNY and CDR2 as SVGAGI (reference sequence). The CDR3 contains 15 residues. The CDR3 coding sequence is TGTGCCAGCTCAGGGGAATGGACAGGGCTCGATGGCTACACCTTC. Encoded protein: CASSGEWTGLDGYTF.

Details on this clone: Different DNA sequences within this sample yield the same CDR3. The gene calls are TRBV18 and TRBJ1-4; 11 bases align to TRBD1. Germline lookup yields CDR1 KGHSH and CDR2 LQKENI. This CDR3 spans 15 amino acids. The junction had 7 bases not matched to a gene; V was cut back by 6 bases and J by 7 bases. The CDR3 nucleotides are TGTGCCAGCTCCCCCCCGGGACAGGGGGGTGAAAAACTGTTTTTT. It is translated as CASSPPGQGGEKLFF.

This chain joins TRBV5-6 and TRBJ2-1; D gene ambiguous. CDR3 length: 14 residues. V dropped 0 bases and J dropped 0 bases, with 4 bases sitting between them. Germline lookup yields CDR1 SGHDT and CDR2 YYEEEE. CDR3 sequence reads: CASSLGSSYNEQFF. CDR3 DNA sequence: TGTGCCAGCAGCTTGGGGAGCTCCTACAATGAGCAGTTCTTC.

The chain has TRBV25-1 and TRBJ2-3; D might be TRBD1 or TRBD2, each matching 5 bases. CDR3 length: 13 amino acids. V was trimmed by 6 bases and J by 14 bases, leaving 21 bases between them. Germline V gene lookup returns CDR1 MGHDK and CDR2 SYGVNS. CDR3 in amino acids: CASSENRDPGLYF. The CDR3 nucleotides read TGTGCCAGCAGCGAGAACCGGGACCCTGGCCTGTATTTT.

The CDR3 spells CAISETSPGGTDTQYF. The CDR3 nucleotides read TGTGCCATCAGTGAGACTAGCCCGGGGGGGACAGATACGCAGTATTTT. The J gene is TRBJ2-3, the V gene TRBV10-3; 8 bases agree with TRBD2. V lost 2 bases to trimming and J lost 3 bases; unmatched junction nucleotides: 7. CDR3 length: 16 amino acids. Germline V CDR1 and CDR2: ENHRY, SYGVKD.

The chain joins TRBV4-3 to TRBJ2-3; D gene uncertain. The CDR3 covers 15 residues. Germline CDR1 LGHNA, CDR2 YSLEER. V dropped 0 bases and J dropped 6 bases, with 13 bases sitting between them. The CDR3 is CASSQDGDSGDTQYF. CDR3 coding DNA: TGCGCCAGCAGCCAAGATGGCGACTCCGGGGATACGCAGTATTTT.

The rearrangement joins TRBV25-1 to TRBJ1-1; D unresolved. This CDR3 contains 11 residues. Germline V gene lookup returns CDR1 MGHDK and CDR2 SYGVNS. The ends were cut back, 3 bases at V and 8 bases at J, with 7 bases in the middle. CDR3 protein: CASSDSFEAFF. In nucleotides, the CDR3 is TGTGCCAGCAGTGACAGCTTCGAAGCTTTCTTT.

The J gene is TRBJ2-7, the V gene TRBV7-9, with D tentatively TRBD1 or TRBD2 (5 bases each). V lost 6 bases to trimming and J lost 2 bases, with 20 bases between them. The CDR3 length is 16 residues. The germline V gene encodes CDR1 SEHNR and CDR2 FQNEAQ (reference sequence). The CDR3 protein is CASSSRNPGPTYEQYF. The CDR3 DNA reads TGTGCCAGCAGTTCGAGGAATCCGGGGCCGACCTACGAGCAGTACTTC.

The J gene is TRBJ2-2, the V gene TRBV7-9, with D possibly TRBD2 on 7 matching bases. Germline V CDR1 and CDR2: SEHNR, FQNEAQ (reference sequence). The CDR3 has 16 amino acids. The V gene lost 5 bases and the J gene lost 3 bases, with 16 bases spanning the gap. The CDR3 DNA reads as TGTGCCAGCAGCCCCCGGCGGGGGCAGGACACCGGGGAGCTGTTTTTT. Translating it yields CASSPRRGQDTGELFF.

V usage is TRBV6-5 and J usage is TRBJ1-6; no definite D call. Germline CDR1 is MNHEY and CDR2 is SVGAGI. V was shortened by 0 bases and J by 5 bases, with 8 bases between the two germline ends. This CDR3 spans 15 amino acids. The CDR3 DNA reads TGTGCCAGCAGTTACTCGAACGGTCATAATTCACCCCTCCACTTT. Translating gives CASSYSNGHNSPLHF.

The CDR3 loop reads CASSPKAATNNEQFF. In DNA, the CDR3 is TGTGCCAGCAGCCCAAAGGCCGCTACTAACAATGAGCAGTTCTTC. The chain is built from TRBV5-8 and TRBJ2-1; D unresolved. Germline V lookup: CDR1 SGHTS, CDR2 YDEGEE. V was trimmed by 4 bases and J by 5 bases, leaving 16 bases between them. This CDR3 comprises 15 residues.

The chain uses TRBV19 and TRBJ2-2, with a weak D call TRBD1 (6 bases). This CDR3 region has 14 residues. Germline V gene lookup returns CDR1 LNHDA and CDR2 SQIVND (reference sequence). The V end lost 7 bases, the J end lost 3 bases, and 12 bases lay between the germline ends. CDR3 residues: CASNRGKYTGELFF. DNA of the CDR3: TGTGCCAGTAATAGGGGGAAGTACACCGGGGAGCTGTTTTTT.

This clone showed up just once. The chain couples TRBV5-5 to TRBJ1-2; maybe TRBD1 (6 bases). V dropped 4 bases and J dropped 4 bases, with 20 bases sitting between them. Germline V gene data show CDR1 as SGHKS and CDR2 as YYEKEE (reference sequence). The CDR3 sequence is 16 residues long. The CDR3 DNA is TGTGCCAGCAGCAAAGCGGCAGGGGCATCCGCCTATGGCTACACCTTC. This translates into CASSKAAGASAYGYTF.

The genes are TRBV5-1 and TRBJ2-1; either TRBD1 or TRBD2 may fit D (5 bases each). The ends were cut back, 4 bases at V and 5 bases at J, with 13 bases in the middle. From germline, CDR1 is SGHRS and CDR2 YFSETQ. The CDR3 runs 14 residues. As DNA, the CDR3 is TGCGCCAGCAGCCTGGAGGTGGGGGACAATGAGCAGTTCTTC. This encodes CASSLEVGDNEQFF.

The chain employs TRBV2 and TRBJ1-2; D might be TRBD1 (5 bases). There are 14 residues in the CDR3. In germline, CDR1 is SNHLY, CDR2 FYNNEI. Trimming left V 0 bases short and J 5 bases short, with 10 bases between. In DNA form, the CDR3 reads TGTGCCAGCAGTGAAGCTCGCGGGGGGTATGGCTACACCTTC. Amino acid sequence: CASSEARGGYGYTF.

The CDR3 coding sequence is TGTGCCAGTAGTATGGCAGGTACAGATACGCAGTATTTT. Translating it yields CASSMAGTDTQYF. The gene calls are TRBV19 and TRBJ2-3, with unresolved D. The germline V gene has CDR1 LNHDA and CDR2 SQIVND (reference sequence). V lost 3 bases to trimming and J lost 3 bases, with 7 bases between them. The CDR3 has 13 residues.

The table lists this clone with a count of one. Other nucleotide sequences from this sample produce the same CDR3. This chain connects TRBV11-2 to TRBJ1-1, with D possibly matching TRBD1 (6 bases). Germline V gives CDR1 SGHAT, CDR2 FQNNGV. The CDR3 spans 13 residues. Between the trimmed V and J ends, which lost 7 bases and 0 bases, there was a span of 9 bases. The CDR3 coding sequence is TGTGCCAGCACCGGACAGCTGAACACTGAAGCTTTCTTT. Residues: CASTGQLNTEAFF. The full variable domain, with the rest looked up from reference TRBV11-2 and TRBJ1-1, is EAGVAQSPRYKIIEKRQSVAFWCNPISGHATLYWYQQILGQGPKLLIQFQNNGVVDDSQLPKDRFSAERLKGVDSTLKIQPAKLEDSAVYLCASTGQLNTEAFFGQGTRLTVV.